This TCR beta chain was identified in a study of cytomegalovirus exposure and HLA in healthy donors. Study context: Unique TCRs numbering around 85 million, obtained from HLA-typed donors, made up an early data release. Study outcomes and limitations: A link between a missense DCLRE1C variant and TCR beta V- and J-gene trimming emerged from a later analysis.

This clone turned up a few times. Its specificity is unknown. The study ran its PCR with 60 Vbeta and 13 Jbeta primers. Generated by immunoSEQ multiplex PCR, the TCRdb table keeps only in-frame clones and is missing some. This sample has some 160,000 clones, with around 73% found just once. The trim removed 9 bases at V and 3 bases at J, leaving 13 bases unmatched. This CDR3 has 15 amino acids. Germline V gives CDR1 SNHLY, CDR2 FYNNEI. This chain joins TRBV2 and TRBJ2-7; 8 bases fit TRBD1. The origin of this receptor is a male donor in good health and CMV-seronegative. The specimen was PBMCs. The CDR3 is CARRGLQGAGYEQYF. The CDR3 coding sequence is TGTGCCAGGAGGGGGCTCCAGGGGGCCGGCTACGAGCAGTACTTC.